Listed below are T cell receptor beta chains from one sample, sequenced in a study of blood T cell repertoires in COVID-19. Sequenced by immunoSEQ multiplex PCR; TCRdb stores in-frame clones only, minus some. The sample lists over 350,000 clones, around nine tenths occurring once. Sequenced sample: PBMCs or T cells enriched from blood (not recorded which). The source is a woman aged 25 to 45 with acute COVID-19. CDR3s include the opening cysteine and the closing phenylalanine or tryptophan. Each record gives: CDR3 DNA, CDR3 protein, D gene, V gene, J gene, clone size. D genes are given only for firm matches. Size is stated for part of the rows, as once, few or many counts, or as a class when the clone is expanded.

cdr3_nt: TGTGCCACTAGGGAACAGAACTATGGCTACACCTTC; cdr3_aa: CATREQNYGYTF; d_call: .; v_call: TRBV19; j_call: TRBJ1-2; clone_size: .
cdr3_nt: TGTGCCAGCGCCAGCCCGGGACAGGGCTATGGCTACACCTTC; cdr3_aa: CASASPGQGYGYTF; d_call: TRBD1; v_call: TRBV7-9; j_call: TRBJ1-2; clone_size: .
cdr3_nt: TGTGCCAGCAGTTACTCGACGGGTATGATGAACACTGAAGCTTTCTTT; cdr3_aa: CASSYSTGMMNTEAFF; d_call: .; v_call: TRBV6-2/TRBV6-3; j_call: TRBJ1-1; clone_size: .
cdr3_nt: TGTGCCAGCGCCCAGGATTCCTACGAGCAGTACTTC; cdr3_aa: CASAQDSYEQYF; d_call: .; v_call: TRBV12-3/TRBV12-4; j_call: TRBJ2-7; clone_size: .
cdr3_nt: TGTGCCAGCTCACCGGACGGCCAGTTGGGAGTAGCTTTCTTT; cdr3_aa: CASSPDGQLGVAFF; d_call: .; v_call: TRBV18; j_call: TRBJ1-1; clone_size: .
cdr3_nt: TGTGCCAGCAGCCGCGGAAGAGGGAGCTACGAGCAGTACTTC; cdr3_aa: CASSRGRGSYEQYF; d_call: .; v_call: TRBV7-3; j_call: TRBJ2-7; clone_size: .
cdr3_nt: TGTGCCTGGAGTATTGGACAGAGACGACAGCCCCAGCATTTT; cdr3_aa: CAWSIGQRRQPQHF; d_call: .; v_call: TRBV30; j_call: TRBJ1-5; clone_size: .
cdr3_nt: TGTGCCAGCAGCCAAGGGCGGACTATTAGTAATTCACCCCTCCACTTT; cdr3_aa: CASSQGRTISNSPLHF; d_call: .; v_call: TRBV3-1/TRBV3-2; j_call: TRBJ1-6; clone_size: .
cdr3_nt: TGCAGCGTTCGAAGCGGGGTAGGTAATGAGCAGTTCTTC; cdr3_aa: CSVRSGVGNEQFF; d_call: TRBD2; v_call: TRBV29-1; j_call: TRBJ2-1; clone_size: .
cdr3_nt: TGCGCCAGCAGCTTGGTAGGGGGCGGGAGCAATCAGCCCCAGCATTTT; cdr3_aa: CASSLVGGGSNQPQHF; d_call: TRBD1; v_call: TRBV5-1; j_call: TRBJ1-5; clone_size: .
cdr3_nt: TGTGCCAGCAGCTGGGGCGGGATGTACTACACCTTC; cdr3_aa: CASSWGGMYYTF; d_call: .; v_call: TRBV5-4; j_call: TRBJ1-2; clone_size: .
cdr3_nt: TGTGCCAGTAGTAGCCAGGGACTATCCTACAATGAGCAGTTCTTC; cdr3_aa: CASSSQGLSYNEQFF; d_call: TRBD2; v_call: TRBV19; j_call: TRBJ2-1; clone_size: .
cdr3_nt: TGTGCCAGCGCAGGGGGATCTTCGGATACGCAGTATTTT; cdr3_aa: CASAGGSSDTQYF; d_call: TRBD1; v_call: TRBV7-3; j_call: TRBJ2-3; clone_size: .
cdr3_nt: TGCAGTGCTACTGACACTATCTCTGGAAACACCATATATTTT; cdr3_aa: CSATDTISGNTIYF; d_call: .; v_call: TRBV20-1; j_call: TRBJ1-3; clone_size: few
cdr3_nt: TGTGCTAGTGGTTTGGTACTTAGCGGGGCTTCTGGAGAGCAGTTCTTC; cdr3_aa: CASGLVLSGASGEQFF; d_call: TRBD2; v_call: TRBV12-5; j_call: TRBJ2-1; clone_size: few
cdr3_nt: TGTGCCAGCAGCTTTAGACAGGGCTCCCTTAACTATGGCTACACCTTC; cdr3_aa: CASSFRQGSLNYGYTF; d_call: TRBD1; v_call: TRBV5-6; j_call: TRBJ1-2; clone_size: .
cdr3_nt: TGTGCCAGCAGGGGGCGCCCTCAGCCCCAGCATTTT; cdr3_aa: CASRGRPQPQHF; d_call: .; v_call: TRBV2; j_call: TRBJ1-5; clone_size: .
cdr3_nt: TGTGCCAGCAGCGTGACAGAAACCTATGGCTACACCTTC; cdr3_aa: CASSVTETYGYTF; d_call: .; v_call: TRBV9; j_call: TRBJ1-2; clone_size: .
cdr3_nt: TGCGCCAGCAGACAGGGGGATAACTATGGCTACACCTTC; cdr3_aa: CASRQGDNYGYTF; d_call: TRBD1; v_call: TRBV5-1; j_call: TRBJ1-2; clone_size: .
cdr3_nt: TGTGCCAGCAGCTTGGCACAGGGGGGAAATAGGAATTCACCCCTCCACTTT; cdr3_aa: CASSLAQGGNRNSPLHF; d_call: TRBD1; v_call: TRBV5-6; j_call: TRBJ1-6; clone_size: .
cdr3_nt: TGTGCCAGTAGCACCCAGGGGACAGCTAAGCATGGCTACACCTTC; cdr3_aa: CASSTQGTAKHGYTF; d_call: TRBD1; v_call: TRBV19; j_call: TRBJ1-2; clone_size: few
cdr3_nt: TGTGCCATCAGTGTGTCCAGGGGGCGCGGCACCGGGGAGCTGTTTTTT; cdr3_aa: CAISVSRGRGTGELFF; d_call: TRBD1; v_call: TRBV10-3; j_call: TRBJ2-2; clone_size: .
cdr3_nt: TGCGCCAGCAGCCAGGTCGGACAGGACTACGAGCAGTACTTC; cdr3_aa: CASSQVGQDYEQYF; d_call: TRBD1; v_call: TRBV4-1; j_call: TRBJ2-7; clone_size: .
cdr3_nt: TGTGCCAGCAGTCGATTTGGACAGGGGGCTAACACAGATACGCAGTATTTT; cdr3_aa: CASSRFGQGANTDTQYF; d_call: TRBD1; v_call: TRBV2; j_call: TRBJ2-3; clone_size: few
cdr3_nt: TGTGCCAGCAGCTTAGGGTCCTCGTTACTTATCCCCCTCCACTTT; cdr3_aa: CASSLGSSLLIPLHF; d_call: .; v_call: TRBV7-8; j_call: TRBJ1-6; clone_size: .
cdr3_nt: TGCGCCAGCAGCTCCACAGGGGGCGTTGGGTACGAGCAGTACTTC; cdr3_aa: CASSSTGGVGYEQYF; d_call: TRBD1; v_call: TRBV5-1; j_call: TRBJ2-7; clone_size: .
cdr3_nt: TGTGCCAGCAGCCCAAGGACAGGGGTGACTGAAGCTTTCTTT; cdr3_aa: CASSPRTGVTEAFF; d_call: TRBD1; v_call: TRBV3-1/TRBV3-2; j_call: TRBJ1-1; clone_size: once
cdr3_nt: TGTGCCAGCTCACTAAGGACAGGGCCAGATACGCAGTATTTT; cdr3_aa: CASSLRTGPDTQYF; d_call: TRBD1; v_call: TRBV18; j_call: TRBJ2-3; clone_size: .
cdr3_nt: TGCGCCAGCAGCTTGGCTAGCGGGGCAAACGAGCAGTACTTC; cdr3_aa: CASSLASGANEQYF; d_call: TRBD2; v_call: TRBV5-1; j_call: TRBJ2-7; clone_size: .
cdr3_nt: TGTGCCAGTAGTATCGACAGGCCCTCTCAGCCCCAGCATTTT; cdr3_aa: CASSIDRPSQPQHF; d_call: .; v_call: TRBV19; j_call: TRBJ1-5; clone_size: .
cdr3_nt: TGTGCCAGTACCTCGGGAGACCACTCCTACGAGCAGTACTTC; cdr3_aa: CASTSGDHSYEQYF; d_call: .; v_call: TRBV2; j_call: TRBJ2-7; clone_size: .
cdr3_nt: TGTGCCAGCAGCCCGCGGGAGTCCTACGAGCAGTACTTC; cdr3_aa: CASSPRESYEQYF; d_call: TRBD2; v_call: TRBV11-2; j_call: TRBJ2-7; clone_size: .
cdr3_nt: TGCGCCAGCAGCTTGGGACAGCTCTATAATTCACCCCTCCACTTT; cdr3_aa: CASSLGQLYNSPLHF; d_call: .; v_call: TRBV5-1; j_call: TRBJ1-6; clone_size: .
cdr3_nt: TGTGCCACCAGTGACCTGGGACAGCAACTGTTTTTT; cdr3_aa: CATSDLGQQLFF; d_call: TRBD1; v_call: TRBV24-1; j_call: TRBJ1-4; clone_size: .
cdr3_nt: TGTGCCAGCAGTTCAGGGGGGTCTCCTCAGCCCCAGCATTTT; cdr3_aa: CASSSGGSPQPQHF; d_call: TRBD1; v_call: TRBV6-6; j_call: TRBJ1-5; clone_size: .
cdr3_nt: TGTGCCAGCAGCGTAGTCGGCCAGGGGACCTCAGATACGCAGTATTTT; cdr3_aa: CASSVVGQGTSDTQYF; d_call: .; v_call: TRBV9; j_call: TRBJ2-3; clone_size: .
cdr3_nt: TGTGCCAGCAGTGAAAGGACAGGGCTTAATCAGCCCCAGCATTTT; cdr3_aa: CASSERTGLNQPQHF; d_call: TRBD1; v_call: TRBV2; j_call: TRBJ1-5; clone_size: .
cdr3_nt: TGTGCCAGCAGCTTAGATTCAGGGTTCAATAATTCACCCCTCCACTTT; cdr3_aa: CASSLDSGFNNSPLHF; d_call: .; v_call: TRBV7-2; j_call: TRBJ1-6; clone_size: .
cdr3_nt: TGTGCCAGCTCACCACCGAGTAGGGGGCACTTACCGGGCGAGCAGTTCTTC; cdr3_aa: CASSPPSRGHLPGEQFF; d_call: TRBD1; v_call: TRBV18; j_call: TRBJ2-1; clone_size: .
cdr3_nt: TGTGCCAGCAGCGTAACAGGGGCCTTTAGAAACACTGAAGCTTTCTTT; cdr3_aa: CASSVTGAFRNTEAFF; d_call: TRBD1; v_call: TRBV9; j_call: TRBJ1-1; clone_size: .
cdr3_nt: TGTGCCAGCTCACCAACTGACATTAGTCAGCCCCAGCATTTT; cdr3_aa: CASSPTDISQPQHF; d_call: .; v_call: TRBV18; j_call: TRBJ1-5; clone_size: .
cdr3_nt: TGCGCCAGCAGCCAAGATCCCAGGGAAGAGACCCAGTACTTC; cdr3_aa: CASSQDPREETQYF; d_call: .; v_call: TRBV4-3; j_call: TRBJ2-5; clone_size: .
cdr3_nt: TGCGCCAGCAGCCGCACACAAGAGACCCAGTACTTC; cdr3_aa: CASSRTQETQYF; d_call: .; v_call: TRBV5-1; j_call: TRBJ2-5; clone_size: .
cdr3_nt: TGTGCCAGCAGCGCAAGTTTTACAGGGTTCCCCAACTATGGCTACACCTTC; cdr3_aa: CASSASFTGFPNYGYTF; d_call: .; v_call: TRBV7-9; j_call: TRBJ1-2; clone_size: .
cdr3_nt: TGTGCCAGCAGGACTAGGGCTGAGCAGTTCTTC; cdr3_aa: CASRTRAEQFF; d_call: .; v_call: TRBV6-6; j_call: TRBJ2-1; clone_size: .
cdr3_nt: TGTGCCAGCAGTTTATCTACAGGGAACGTCCACGAGCAGTACTTC; cdr3_aa: CASSLSTGNVHEQYF; d_call: .; v_call: TRBV27; j_call: TRBJ2-7; clone_size: .
cdr3_nt: TGTGCTAGTGGGCGACCGGGACAGGCCTACAATGAGCAGTTCTTC; cdr3_aa: CASGRPGQAYNEQFF; d_call: TRBD1; v_call: TRBV12-5; j_call: TRBJ2-1; clone_size: few
cdr3_nt: TGTGCCAGCCGCATGGGACAGCAAAATGAGCAGTTCTTC; cdr3_aa: CASRMGQQNEQFF; d_call: TRBD1; v_call: TRBV5-4; j_call: TRBJ2-1; clone_size: .
cdr3_nt: TGCGCCAGCAGCCTTGGACTGCCCTCGACCCTCCACTTT; cdr3_aa: CASSLGLPSTLHF; d_call: .; v_call: TRBV4-1; j_call: TRBJ1-6; clone_size: .
cdr3_nt: TGTGCCAGCAGTTCGGTTTGGGGGGGTAACTCCTACAATGAGCAGTTCTTC; cdr3_aa: CASSSVWGGNSYNEQFF; d_call: TRBD2; v_call: TRBV27; j_call: TRBJ2-1; clone_size: .
cdr3_nt: TGCGCCAGCAGCCCAACCCCCCAGGGGCAGGGTTCACCCCTCCACTTT; cdr3_aa: CASSPTPQGQGSPLHF; d_call: .; v_call: TRBV4-1; j_call: TRBJ1-6; clone_size: .
cdr3_nt: TGTGCCAGCAGCCCCGGGACTCAAAAACTGTTTTTT; cdr3_aa: CASSPGTQKLFF; d_call: .; v_call: TRBV6-5; j_call: TRBJ1-4; clone_size: .
cdr3_nt: TGTGCCACCAGTCTAGCGGGGGCATCCTACAATGAGCAGTTCTTC; cdr3_aa: CATSLAGASYNEQFF; d_call: TRBD2; v_call: TRBV24-1; j_call: TRBJ2-1; clone_size: .
cdr3_nt: TGTGCCAGCAGAAGAAGGTCGACAGGGTCCATCTCTGGAAACACCATATATTTT; cdr3_aa: CASRRRSTGSISGNTIYF; d_call: TRBD1; v_call: TRBV5-6; j_call: TRBJ1-3; clone_size: .
cdr3_nt: TGCGCCAGCAGCTTCGTCCTGGGGGCTGCAGATACGCAGTATTTT; cdr3_aa: CASSFVLGAADTQYF; d_call: .; v_call: TRBV5-1; j_call: TRBJ2-3; clone_size: .